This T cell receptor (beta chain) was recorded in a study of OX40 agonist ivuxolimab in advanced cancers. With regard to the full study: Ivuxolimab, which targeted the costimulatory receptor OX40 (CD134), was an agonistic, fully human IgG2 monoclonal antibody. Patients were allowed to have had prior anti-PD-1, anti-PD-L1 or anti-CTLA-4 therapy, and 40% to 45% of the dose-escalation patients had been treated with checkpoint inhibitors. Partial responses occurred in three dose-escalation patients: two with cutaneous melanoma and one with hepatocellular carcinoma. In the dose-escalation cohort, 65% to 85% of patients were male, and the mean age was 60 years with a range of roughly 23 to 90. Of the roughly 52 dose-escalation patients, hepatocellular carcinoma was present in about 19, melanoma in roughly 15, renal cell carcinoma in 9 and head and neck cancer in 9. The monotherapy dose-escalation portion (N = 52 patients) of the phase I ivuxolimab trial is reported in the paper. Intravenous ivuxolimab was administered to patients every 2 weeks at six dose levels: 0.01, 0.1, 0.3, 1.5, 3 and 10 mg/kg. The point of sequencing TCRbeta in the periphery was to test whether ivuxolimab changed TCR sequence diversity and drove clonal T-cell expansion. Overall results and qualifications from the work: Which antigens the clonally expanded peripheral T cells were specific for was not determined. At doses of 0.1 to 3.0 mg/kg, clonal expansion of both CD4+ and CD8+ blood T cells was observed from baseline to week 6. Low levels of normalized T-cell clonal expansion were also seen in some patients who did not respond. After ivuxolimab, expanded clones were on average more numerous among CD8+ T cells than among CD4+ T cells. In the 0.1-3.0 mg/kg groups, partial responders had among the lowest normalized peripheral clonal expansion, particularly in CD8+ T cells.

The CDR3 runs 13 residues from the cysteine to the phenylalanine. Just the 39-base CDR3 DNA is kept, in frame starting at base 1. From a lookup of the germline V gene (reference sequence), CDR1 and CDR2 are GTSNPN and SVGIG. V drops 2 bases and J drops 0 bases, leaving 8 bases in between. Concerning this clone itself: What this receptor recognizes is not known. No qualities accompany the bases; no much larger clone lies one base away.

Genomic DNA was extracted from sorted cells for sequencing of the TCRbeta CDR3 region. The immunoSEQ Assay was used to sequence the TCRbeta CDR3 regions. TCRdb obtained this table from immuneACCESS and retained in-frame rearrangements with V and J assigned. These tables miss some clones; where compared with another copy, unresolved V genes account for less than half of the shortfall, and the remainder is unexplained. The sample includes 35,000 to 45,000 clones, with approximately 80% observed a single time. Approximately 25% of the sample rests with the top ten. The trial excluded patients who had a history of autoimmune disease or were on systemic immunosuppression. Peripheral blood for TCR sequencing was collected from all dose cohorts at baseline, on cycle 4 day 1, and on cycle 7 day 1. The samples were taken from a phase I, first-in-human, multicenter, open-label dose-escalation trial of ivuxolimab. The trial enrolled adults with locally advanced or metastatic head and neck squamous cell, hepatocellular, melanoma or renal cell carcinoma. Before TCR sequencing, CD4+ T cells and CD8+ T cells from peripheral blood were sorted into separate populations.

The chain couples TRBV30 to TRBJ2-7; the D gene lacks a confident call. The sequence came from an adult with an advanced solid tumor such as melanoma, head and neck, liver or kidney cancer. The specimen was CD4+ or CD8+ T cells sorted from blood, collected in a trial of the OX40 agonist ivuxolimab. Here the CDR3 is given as CAWSPLNSYEQYF. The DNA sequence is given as TGTGCCTGGAGTCCCCTCAACTCCTACGAGCAGTACTTC.